The entry below describes one T cell receptor beta chain. Sequenced by immunoSEQ multiplex PCR; TCRdb stores in-frame clones only, minus some. Counted here are roughly 71,000 clones, around four fifths occurring once; the ten biggest clones make up 15% to 20%. V was clipped by 4 bases and J by 0 bases; unmatched bases: 6. CDR1 is SGHTA, CDR2 FQGNSA, per germline. This CDR3 has 16 amino acids. This sample was included in a study of blood T cell repertoires in COVID-19. The gene calls are TRBV7-2 and TRBJ1-3; 7 bases agree with TRBD1. The source of this sequence is a woman aged 80 or over with acute or convalescent COVID-19. The material sequenced was peripheral blood. Written as DNA, the CDR3 is TGTGCCAGCAGCTACCTTGGGACAGTCTCTGGAAACACCATATATTTT. This codes for CASSYLGTVSGNTIYF.